Each of the 9 T cell receptor beta chains below was sequenced from the same sample in a study of cytomegalovirus exposure and HLA in healthy donors. Primers for the PCR totalled 60 Vbeta and 13 Jbeta. Profiling relied on immunoSEQ multiplex PCR, and the TCRdb table lists in-frame clones only, not all of them. Of hundreds of thousands of clones in the sample, approximately 83% were seen once. Sample: PBMCs. The source of these receptors is a boy between 2 and 10 years old in good health and CMV-seronegative.

This clone was counted between two and nine times. The V call is TRBV9, the J call TRBJ1-1, with 8 bases aligning to TRBD1. Germline CDR1 is SGDLS and CDR2 is YYNGEE. J was trimmed by 5 bases and V by 4 bases; bases with no gene match: 10. This CDR3 has 15 amino acids. The CDR3 bases are TGTGCCAGCAGCTTCAACGGACAGGGAGGGACTGAAGCTTTCTTT. Translation gives CASSFNGQGGTEAFF.

The chain has TRBV6-1 and TRBJ1-1; no clear D. V gave up 6 bases and J gave up 0 bases, with 11 bases separating them. Germline loops: CDR1 MNHNS, CDR2 SASEGT. The CDR3 length is 14 residues. The CDR3 loop reads CASRSAGMNTEAFF. In DNA, the CDR3 is TGTGCCAGCAGGTCGGCGGGAATGAACACTGAAGCTTTCTTT.

The V call is TRBV20-1, the J call TRBJ1-1; weak D call: TRBD1 (5 bases). This CDR3 region has 11 residues. The V gene's germline CDR1 is DFQATT and CDR2 SNEGSKA (reference sequence). Trimming pared 5 bases from V and 14 bases from J, leaving 18 bases between. The CDR3 loop reads CSAPLSGIQFF. DNA of the CDR3: TGCAGTGCTCCCCTTTCAGGGATACAGTTCTTT.

This chain connects TRBV5-4 to TRBJ2-7; possible D gene TRBD2, 6 bases. This CDR3 has 14 amino acids. Trimming left V 2 bases short and J 5 bases short, with 14 bases between. Germline V gives CDR1 SGHNT, CDR2 YYREEE (reference sequence). CDR3 in DNA: TGTGCCAGCAGCTTAGGAACTAGCATCGACGAGCAGTACTTC. Amino acid sequence: CASSLGTSIDEQYF.

The V and J genes are TRBV5-4 and TRBJ2-1, with 8 bases fitting TRBD2. Germline V gene data show CDR1 as SGHNT and CDR2 as YYREEE (reference sequence). V lost 5 bases to trimming and J lost 9 bases; unmatched junction nucleotides: 4. This CDR3 spans 12 amino acids. The CDR3 nucleotides are TGTGCCAGCAGTAAGCGGGAGAGTGAGCAGTTCTTC. This sequence encodes CASSKRESEQFF. Combining the CDR3 with reference TRBV5-4 and TRBJ2-1 gives the whole variable domain ETGVTQSPTHLIKTRGQQVTLRCSSQSGHNTVSWYQQALGQGPQFIFQYYREEENGRGNFPPRFSGLQFPNYSSELNVNALELDDSALYLCASSKRESEQFFGPGTRLTVL.

V is TRBV11-2 and J is TRBJ1-2; no definite D call. Germline CDR1 and CDR2: SGHAT and FQNNGV. V was pared by 1 base and J by 7 bases, with 7 bases between. This CDR3 comprises 12 residues. The CDR3 sequence is CASSLGALGYTF. The CDR3, as DNA: TGTGCCAGCAGCTTAGGAGCCCTTGGCTACACCTTC.

The table lists this clone with a few counts. V gene TRBV25-1 combines with J gene TRBJ2-3, with D tentatively TRBD1 (6 bases). Trimming shortened V by 4 bases and J by 0 bases, and 14 bases separated the two germline ends. Germline CDR1 reads MGHDK; CDR2 reads SYGVNS. The CDR3 is 16 residues long. CDR3 coding DNA: TGTGCCAGCAGTGCGCTAGGACAGAACAGCACAGATACGCAGTATTTT. Translated: CASSALGQNSTDTQYF.

Only one count was recorded for this clone. The rearrangement links TRBV25-1 to TRBJ2-7; the D gene is possibly TRBD2 (6 bases). The CDR3 spans 17 residues. V shed 9 bases and J shed 2 bases, with 26 bases lying between them. Germline assignment: CDR1 MGHDK and CDR2 SYGVNS. CDR3 region: CARTHYKVGGSTYEQYF. The CDR3 nucleotides are TGTGCCAGAACCCACTATAAGGTGGGAGGCTCGACCTACGAGCAGTACTTC.

This clone was seen more than once but under ten times. The V and J genes are TRBV6-5 and TRBJ2-7; TRBD1 is a possible D gene (6 bases). The CDR3 contains 13 residues. CDR1 is MNHEY and CDR2 is SVGAGI in the germline V gene. Trimming removed 10 bases at V and 0 bases at J, with 13 bases between. CDR3 protein: CATSDRSSYEQYF. CDR3 sequence (DNA): TGTGCCACCTCAGACAGGAGCTCCTACGAGCAGTACTTC.